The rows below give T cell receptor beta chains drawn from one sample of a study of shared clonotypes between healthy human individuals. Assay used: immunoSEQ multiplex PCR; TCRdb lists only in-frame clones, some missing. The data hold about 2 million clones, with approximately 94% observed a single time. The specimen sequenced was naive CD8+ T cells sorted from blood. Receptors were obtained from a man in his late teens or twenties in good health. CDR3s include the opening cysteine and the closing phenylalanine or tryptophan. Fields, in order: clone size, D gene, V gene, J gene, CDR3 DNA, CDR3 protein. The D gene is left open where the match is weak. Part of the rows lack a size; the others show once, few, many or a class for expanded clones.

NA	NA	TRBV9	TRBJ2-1	TGTGCCAGCAGCGTAGCGGTAGGCAATGAGCAGTTCTTC	CASSVAVGNEQFF
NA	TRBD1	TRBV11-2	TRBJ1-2	TGTGCCAGCAGCTTAGATCCCGGACAGGAGGAACATGGCTACACCTTC	CASSLDPGQEEHGYTF
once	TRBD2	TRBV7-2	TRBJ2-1	TGTGCCAGCATCCCCGGAGCGGGGGGGCCAAATGAGCAGTTCTTC	CASIPGAGGPNEQFF
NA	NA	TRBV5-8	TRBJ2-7	TGTGCCAGCCGCCACTACGAGCAGTACTTC	CASRHYEQYF
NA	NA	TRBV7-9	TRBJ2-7	TGTGCCAGCAGCTTAATTCCAGGCTGGGGCGAGCAGTACTTC	CASSLIPGWGEQYF
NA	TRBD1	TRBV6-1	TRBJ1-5	TGTGCCAGCAGTCTTACAGGGGGCGGGCAGCCCCAGCATTTT	CASSLTGGGQPQHF
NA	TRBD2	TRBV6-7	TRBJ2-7	TGTGCCAGCAGCCTACGCTGGGTTTTAGCGGGAAATTCAGCAAAACGCTACGAGCAGTACTTC	CASSLRWVLAGNSAKRYEQYF
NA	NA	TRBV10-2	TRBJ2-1	TGCGCCAGCAGTGAGCCTCCCGGACGCGAGCAGTTCTTC	CASSEPPGREQFF
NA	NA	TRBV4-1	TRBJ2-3	TGCGCCAGCAGCCAAGATGCCCGGGGAGATACGCAGTATTTT	CASSQDARGDTQYF
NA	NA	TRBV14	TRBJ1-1	TGTGCCAGCAGCCAATTTTCAGCGAACACTGAAGCTTTCTTT	CASSQFSANTEAFF
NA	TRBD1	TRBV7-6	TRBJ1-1	TGTGCCAGCAGCTTAGCGGGTGCAGGGGGTTGGACTGAAGCTTTCTTT	CASSLAGAGGWTEAFF
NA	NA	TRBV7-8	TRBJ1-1	TGTGCCAGCAGCGGAGGGGAAGGACAGCTCACTGAAGCTTTCTTT	CASSGGEGQLTEAFF
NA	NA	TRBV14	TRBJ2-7	TGTGCCAGCAGCCGGGCTTCGGGCGAGCAGTACTTC	CASSRASGEQYF
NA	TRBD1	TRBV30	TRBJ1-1	TGTGCCTGGACCCCAGGACAGGGGAGGACTGAAGCTTTCTTT	CAWTPGQGRTEAFF
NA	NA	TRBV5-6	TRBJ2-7	TGTGCCAGCAGCCCGTCTGTAAGGTCCTACGAGCAGTACTTC	CASSPSVRSYEQYF
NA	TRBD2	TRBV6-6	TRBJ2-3	TGTGCCAGCAGTTCGTTAGGACTAGCCGATACAGATACGCAGTATTTT	CASSSLGLADTDTQYF
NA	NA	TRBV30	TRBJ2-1	TGTGCCTGGATGTCCCCCTCGGGCTTCAATGAGCAGTTCTTC	CAWMSPSGFNEQFF
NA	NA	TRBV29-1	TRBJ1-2	TGCAGCGTTGAAGTGATTACGGGGATGGGTGGCTACACCTTC	CSVEVITGMGGYTF
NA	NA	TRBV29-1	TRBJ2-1	TGCAGCGTTGAACCCCAGCGGGCTTACAATGAGCAGTTCTTC	CSVEPQRAYNEQFF
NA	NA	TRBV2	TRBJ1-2	TGTGCCAGCAGCTATCACACCCGGACGGTTAACTATGGCTACACCTTC	CASSYHTRTVNYGYTF
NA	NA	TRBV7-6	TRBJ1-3	TGTGCCAGCAGCTCAGTGTTCAGTACCCACTCTGGAAACACCATATATTTT	CASSSVFSTHSGNTIYF
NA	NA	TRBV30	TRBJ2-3	TGTGCCTGGAGTGTAGGAGGGTCTAGCACAGATACGCAGTATTTT	CAWSVGGSSTDTQYF
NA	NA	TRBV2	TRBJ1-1	TGTGCCAGCAGTCCCTTGAACACTGAAGCTTTCTTT	CASSPLNTEAFF
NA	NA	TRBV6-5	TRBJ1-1	TGTGCCAGCAGTTTCAGGGGCATGAACACTGAAGCTTTCTTT	CASSFRGMNTEAFF
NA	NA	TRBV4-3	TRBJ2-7	TGCGCCAGCAGCCAAGGAAGGTCGACCGGCTACGAGCAGTACTTC	CASSQGRSTGYEQYF
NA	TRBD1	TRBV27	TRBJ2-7	TGTGCCAGCAGTACCCTAGGACAGGGCCCCTCCTACGAGCAGTACTTC	CASSTLGQGPSYEQYF
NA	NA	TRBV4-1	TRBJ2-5	TGCGCCAGCAGCCAAGGCGGTGCATATGAGACCCAGTACTTC	CASSQGGAYETQYF
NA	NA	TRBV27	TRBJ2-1	TGTGCCAGCAGTTTATCGGAAGCCAGGGTAAATTATGAGCAGTTCTTC	CASSLSEARVNYEQFF
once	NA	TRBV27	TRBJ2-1	TGTGCCACCTCCTCCGGCGGGTCTAGTTACAATGAGCAGTTCTTC	CATSSGGSSYNEQFF
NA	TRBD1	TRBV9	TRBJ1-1	TGTGCCAGCAGGGGCAGTGGGACAGGCCCAGGTGCTGAAGCTTTCTTT	CASRGSGTGPGAEAFF
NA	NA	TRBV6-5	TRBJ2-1	TGTGCCAGCAGTTACGGAGGACACAACTACAATGAGCAGTTCTTC	CASSYGGHNYNEQFF
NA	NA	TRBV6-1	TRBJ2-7	TGTGCCAGCAGTGAGTTTGCAGGGTCTAGGTACGAGCAGTACTTC	CASSEFAGSRYEQYF
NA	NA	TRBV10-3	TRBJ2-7	TGTGCCATCAGTGAAGTAGGGGGTGACTACGAGCAGTACTTC	CAISEVGGDYEQYF
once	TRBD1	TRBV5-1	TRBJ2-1	TGCGCCAGCAGCTGGGACAGGGGTGAGCAGTTCTTC	CASSWDRGEQFF
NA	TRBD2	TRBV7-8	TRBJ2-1	TGTGCCAGCAGCTCCTTAGCGGGGGGGCCTACCAATGAGCAGTTCTTC	CASSSLAGGPTNEQFF
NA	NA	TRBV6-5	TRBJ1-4	TGTGCCAGCAGTTACCAGGGCCAGGGTGAAAAACTGTTTTTT	CASSYQGQGEKLFF
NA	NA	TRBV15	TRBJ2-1	TGTGCCACCAGCAGACGTCACAATGAGCAGTTCTTC	CATSRRHNEQFF
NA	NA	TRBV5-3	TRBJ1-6	TGTGCCAGAAGCCCAGGACAGTGTAAGGAGGTTAATTCACCCCTCCACTTT	CARSPGQCKEVNSPLHF
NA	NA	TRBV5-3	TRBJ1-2	TGTGCCAGAAGCTTGGAGCGGGGGTCGGGCTACACCTTC	CARSLERGSGYTF
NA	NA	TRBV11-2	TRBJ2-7	TGTGCCAGCAGCTTAGTCAGGTCGAACGAGCAGTACTTC	CASSLVRSNEQYF
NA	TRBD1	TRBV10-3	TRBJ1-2	TGTGCCATCAGACTGACAGGGCAAGTGAACTATGGCTACACCTTC	CAIRLTGQVNYGYTF
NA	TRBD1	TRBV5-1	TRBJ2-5	TGCGCCAGCAGCGATCGGACAGGGCTGGGGACCCAGTACTTC	CASSDRTGLGTQYF
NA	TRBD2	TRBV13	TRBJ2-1	TGTGCCAGCAGCCTCGGACTAGCGGGATCTGAGCAGTTCTTC	CASSLGLAGSEQFF
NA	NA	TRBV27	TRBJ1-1	TGTGCCAGCCAAAGGACGGCCGTTTTCGACACTGAAGCTTTCTTT	CASQRTAVFDTEAFF
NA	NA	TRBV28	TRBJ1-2	TGTGCCAGCAGATTCTTACAGGGAGGCTACACCTTC	CASRFLQGGYTF
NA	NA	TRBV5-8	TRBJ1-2	TGTGCCAGCAGCACCCTGGACAGCTTTAACTATGGCTACACCTTC	CASSTLDSFNYGYTF